The TCR beta chain under discussion was sequenced for a study of cytomegalovirus exposure and HLA in healthy donors. Trimming shortened V by 0 bases and J by 7 bases, and 13 bases separated the two germline ends. The CDR3 extends over 15 amino acids. Germline CDR1 and CDR2: LGHNA and YSLEER. Donors consisted of healthy bone marrow donors. Study-level findings and limits: Being indistinguishable, some V segments were excluded, TRBV6-2 and TRBV6-3 among them. According to reports, the classifier identified cytomegalovirus status with high specificity and sensitivity. Rarity marked most TCR sequences, yet some public TCRs occurred in many donors.

The PCR ran on 60 Vbeta and 13 Jbeta primers. Sequenced by immunoSEQ multiplex PCR; TCRdb stores in-frame clones only, minus some. In all, the sample yields roughly 70,000 clones. Comments on this clone: Its antigen is unidentified.

The receptor comes from a female donor in good health and CMV-seropositive. The rearrangement joins TRBV4-3 to TRBJ2-1, with D maybe TRBD2 (6 bases). Input material: PBMCs. This CDR3 is CASSQDRRLANEQFF. The CDR3, as DNA: TGCGCCAGCAGCCAAGACCGGAGGCTAGCGAATGAGCAGTTCTTC.